This entry lists 14 T cell receptor beta chains sequenced from one sample in a study of T-cell reconstitution after alpha-beta-depleted transplantation in children (dated by TCRdb to between 2015 and 2016). Taken with the paper, the label for treatment or condition translates to: allogeneic hematopoietic cell transplantation with graft depleted of TCRalphabeta T cells and CD19 B cells. Library method: PCR. Sequenced using an Illumina HiSeq 2500. TCR library preparation used molecular barcoding, with unique molecular identifiers applied to normalize quantification of the TCRbeta repertoire. TCRdb reprocessed the public reads (quality trimming at Q25 with fastp, clone calling with MiXCR) and kept in-frame beta chains. Records with the same CDR3 protein are collapsed into one entry carrying the most frequent genes and DNA. The sample table holds under 450,000 distinct CDR3 sequences, of which 15% to 20% were seen once. Clones ranked in the top ten supply under 30% of the sample.

The specimen comprised PBMCs, mostly from graft donor cells, sampled 360 days after TCRalphabeta/CD19-depleted stem cell transplant. Every receptor here comes from a boy under three years old who had a stem cell transplant for Wiskott-Aldrich syndrome, so the T cells may come from the graft donor.

CDR3: CASNGIGTGSDEQFF. The CDR3 nucleotides are TGTGCCAGCAACGGTATTGGTACGGGATCCGATGAGCAGTTCTTC. The chain links TRBV6-1 to TRBJ2-1; perhaps TRBD2 as D (5 bases). Germline V gene lookup returns CDR1 MNHNS and CDR2 SASEGT. V was cut by 7 bases and J by 8 bases, with 21 bases left in between. This CDR3 comprises 15 residues.

This clonotype was observed a few times. The genes are TRBV10-3 and TRBJ2-5; the match to TRBD1 covers 8 bases. This CDR3 is built from 14 residues. From germline, CDR1 is ENHRY and CDR2 SYGVKD. The J segment lost 3 bases and the V segment lost 5 bases, leaving 5 bases of the junction unmatched. The CDR3 loop reads CAISWTGKEETQYF. DNA of the CDR3: TGTGCCATCAGTTGGACAGGGAAGGAAGAGACCCAGTACTTC.

CDR3 sequence reads: CATSVRQTGRSDTQYF. Here the CDR3 DNA reads TGTGCCACCAGTGTTCGGCAGACAGGGAGGTCAGATACGCAGTATTTT. V is TRBV24-1 and J is TRBJ2-3; D is possibly TRBD1 (7 bases). Trimming removed 5 bases at V and 4 bases at J, with 18 bases between. Germline lookup yields CDR1 KGHDR and CDR2 SFDVKD. The CDR3 has 16 residues.

The genes are TRBV2 and TRBJ2-7; D is possibly TRBD1 (5 bases). CDR1 and CDR2 from the germline V gene are SNHLY and FYNNEI. Trimming took 3 bases from V and 2 from J, leaving 8 bases between them. This CDR3 is 13 amino acids long. As DNA, the CDR3 is TGTGCCAGCAGTGAGCAGGGTCCCTACGAGCAGTACTTC. Translating gives CASSEQGPYEQYF.

This clonotype was seen a few times. The CDR3 nucleotides read TGCAGCGTTGTCCTAGCGGGAGCTGAGCAGTTCTTC. Protein sequence: CSVVLAGAEQFF. The chain combines TRBV29-1 with TRBJ2-1; the match to TRBD2 covers 10 bases. Trimming cost V 4 bases and J 9 bases; bases outside gene matches: 3. The V gene's germline CDR1 is SQVTM and CDR2 ANQGSEA. The CDR3 extends over 12 amino acids.

The chain employs TRBV7-6 and TRBJ2-1, with 11 positions matching TRBD2. CDR1 and CDR2 from the germline V gene are SGHVS and FNYEAQ. After removal of 2 bases from V and 7 bases from J, the junction contained 25 bases not matched to a gene. The CDR3 spans 22 residues. CDR3 amino acids: CASSLLSDLKGTSGWVPNEQFF. As DNA, the CDR3 is TGTGCCAGCAGCTTACTCTCGGACCTTAAAGGGACTAGCGGATGGGTTCCGAATGAGCAGTTCTTC.

The chain couples TRBV11-2 to TRBJ2-5, with D unresolved. Trimming removed 0 bases at V and 0 bases at J, with 11 bases between. Germline V gene sequence: CDR1 SGHAT, CDR2 FQNNGV. The CDR3 spans 16 residues. This chain's CDR3 is CASSLDPDPYQETQYF. The CDR3 nucleotides are TGTGCCAGCAGCTTAGATCCGGACCCGTACCAAGAGACCCAGTACTTC.

The chain joins TRBV6-5 to TRBJ1-2; 8 bases agree with TRBD1. The CDR3 contains 16 residues. V lost 0 bases to trimming and J lost 3 bases; unmatched junction nucleotides: 6. Looked up from germline, CDR1 is MNHEY and CDR2 is SVGAGI. CDR3 bases: TGTGCCAGCAGTTACTCGAACAGGGGGTCCTACTATGGCTACACCTTC. This gives the protein CASSYSNRGSYYGYTF.

The J gene is TRBJ1-1, the V gene TRBV20-1, with a possible D match to TRBD1 (5 bases). From germline, CDR1 is DFQATT and CDR2 SNEGSKA (reference sequence). Trimming shortened V by 8 bases and J by 4 bases, and 11 bases separated the two germline ends. This CDR3 spans 11 amino acids. DNA for the CDR3: TGCAGTTCGACAGCAGTCACTGAAGCTTTCTTT. Protein sequence: CSSTAVTEAFF.

The sample holds a few counts of this clonotype. The CDR3: CATSDYEQYF. DNA for the CDR3: TGTGCCACCAGTGACTACGAGCAGTACTTC. The J gene is TRBJ2-7, the V gene TRBV24-1; D is unresolved. The CDR3 is 10 residues long. Germline loops: CDR1 KGHDR, CDR2 SFDVKD. Trimming cost V 4 bases and J 3 bases, with 0 bases left between them.

The rearrangement joins TRBV18 to TRBJ2-7; either TRBD1 or TRBD2 may fit D (5 bases each). Germline assignment: CDR1 KGHSH and CDR2 LQKENI. The V end was cut by 3 bases, the J end by 6 bases, with 12 bases between. The CDR3 consists of 13 residues. CDR3 sequence (DNA): TGTGCCAGCTCACCGATGGGGACGGCCGAGCAGTACTTC. Amino acid sequence: CASSPMGTAEQYF.

This chain uses TRBV5-1 with TRBJ2-1; D might be TRBD2 (6 bases). V lost 0 bases and J 2 bases, leaving 12 bases between the germline ends. Germline V gene sequence: CDR1 SGHRS, CDR2 YFSETQ. The CDR3 runs to 16 residues. CDR3 bases: TGCGCCAGCAGCTTGGCCGGGGGACTTGCCTACAATGAGCAGTTCTTC. Translation gives CASSLAGGLAYNEQFF.

This clonotype was counted a few times. The chain couples TRBV12-3 or TRBV12-4 to TRBJ2-7; 9 bases fit TRBD1. V lost 5 bases, J lost 2 bases, and 7 bases stayed unmatched. The CDR3 contains 15 residues. In DNA, the CDR3 is TGTGCCAGCAGTCCTCAGACAGGGGGTGCCTACGAGCAGTACTTC. Its protein is CASSPQTGGAYEQYF.

This clonotype was counted between two and nine times. The genes are TRBV6-2 or TRBV6-3 and TRBJ2-7; a possible D gene is TRBD1 (7 bases). The germline V gene has CDR1 MNHEY and CDR2 SVGEGT. Trimming pared 1 base from V and 5 bases from J, leaving 15 bases between. The CDR3 totals 15 residues. The CDR3 bases are TGTGCCAGCAGTTACTTCCGCGGGACAGTTAACGAGCAGTACTTC. It codes for CASSYFRGTVNEQYF.